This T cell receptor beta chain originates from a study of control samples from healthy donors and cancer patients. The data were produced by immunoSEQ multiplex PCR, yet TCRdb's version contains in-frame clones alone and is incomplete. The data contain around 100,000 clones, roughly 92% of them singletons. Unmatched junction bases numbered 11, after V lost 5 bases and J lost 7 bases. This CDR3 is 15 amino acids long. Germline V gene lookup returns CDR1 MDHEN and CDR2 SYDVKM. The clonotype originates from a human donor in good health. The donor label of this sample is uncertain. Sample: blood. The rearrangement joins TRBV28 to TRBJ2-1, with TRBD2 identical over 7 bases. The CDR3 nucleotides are TGTGCCAGCAGTCTGAGCGGGAAAGGTGAAAATGAGCAGTTCTTC. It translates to CASSLSGKGENEQFF. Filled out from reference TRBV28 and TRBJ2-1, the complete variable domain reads DVKVTQSSRYLVKRTGEKVFLECVQDMDHENMFWYRQDPGLGLRLIYFSYDVKMKEKGDIPEGYSVSREKKERFSLILESASTNQTSMYLCASSLSGKGENEQFFGPGTRLTVL.